This T cell receptor (beta chain) was recorded in a study of blood T cell repertoires in COVID-19. Only one count was recorded for this clone. Germline assignment: CDR1 LGHDT and CDR2 YNNKEL (reference sequence). The CDR3 totals 13 residues. V lost 4 bases and J lost 4, with 10 bases in between. In the original analysis: For nucleated cells, counts were estimated from reference gene primer amplification. Profiled with immunoSEQ multiplex PCR; TCRdb holds only in-frame clones, not every one. Clonal size and the V and J genes are those of that table, whereas D and trimming came from the DNA. The table lists around 200,000 clones, roughly 80% of them singletons, with 6.5% to 8.5% in the top ten.

This TCR was recovered from a human donor in a cohort sampled during active COVID-19. This sequence joins TRBV3-1 (or the pseudogene TRBV3-2) and TRBJ1-2; D is perhaps TRBD1 (6 bases). The sequenced sample was peripheral blood. The CDR3, as DNA: TGTGCCAGCAGCCTAAGACAGGCCTATGGCTACACCTTC. This translates into CASSLRQAYGYTF.